This T cell receptor beta chain was captured in a study of OX40 agonist ivuxolimab in advanced cancers. Regarding the complete study: Ivuxolimab, which targeted the costimulatory receptor OX40 (CD134), was an agonistic, fully human IgG2 monoclonal antibody. Intravenous ivuxolimab was administered to patients every 2 weeks at six dose levels: 0.01, 0.1, 0.3, 1.5, 3 and 10 mg/kg. Among the 50 to 55 dose-escalation patients, around 19 had hepatocellular carcinoma, about 15 melanoma, 9 renal cell carcinoma and 9 head and neck cancer. In the dose-escalation cohort, approximately 82% of patients were male, and the mean age was about 55 years, with a range of roughly 20 to 79. Patients were allowed to have had prior anti-PD-1, anti-PD-L1 or anti-CTLA-4 therapy, and 40% of the dose-escalation patients had been treated with checkpoint inhibitors. Partial responses occurred in three dose-escalation patients, of whom one had hepatocellular carcinoma and two had cutaneous melanoma. Peripheral TCRbeta sequencing was intended to test whether TCR sequence diversity was altered and clonal T-cell expansion was caused by ivuxolimab. The paper covers the monotherapy dose-escalation part of the phase I ivuxolimab trial, which included N ≈ 57 patients. Findings and caveats that apply to the study as a whole: Low levels of normalized T-cell clonal expansion were also seen in some nonresponding patients. In the 0.1-3.0 mg/kg groups, partial responders had among the lowest normalized peripheral clonal expansion, particularly in CD8+ T cells. After ivuxolimab, CD8+ T cells had more expanded clones than CD4+ T cells on average. The antigen specificity of the peripheral T cells that underwent clonal expansion was not determined. At doses of 0.1 to 3.0 mg/kg, clonal expansion of both CD4+ and CD8+ blood T cells was observed from baseline to week 6.

Genomic DNA was extracted from sorted cells for sequencing of the TCRbeta CDR3 region. The immunoSEQ Assay was used to sequence the TCRbeta CDR3 regions. The source is immuneACCESS, and TCRdb retained only in-frame sequences with V and J called. Part of the clones is not carried over; for the studies checked, unresolved V genes explain less than half of this, and the remainder is unexplained. The sample profile shows almost 70,000 clones; about nine tenths of them were found once. The top ten hold roughly 8.2% of the sample. Spanning cysteine to phenylalanine, the CDR3 consists of 13 amino acids. The CDR3 DNA has 39 bases and is translated from base 1. CDR1 and CDR2 (KGHSH, LQKENI) derive from the germline V gene. V lost 3 bases and J lost 3 bases, and the count of bases not matched to a germline gene is 1. The trial excluded patients who had a history of autoimmune disease or who were on systemic immunosuppression. Peripheral blood for TCR sequencing was collected from all dose cohorts at baseline, on cycle 4 day 1, and on cycle 7 day 1. The samples were taken from a phase I, first-in-human, multicenter, open-label dose-escalation trial of ivuxolimab. Adults with locally advanced or metastatic melanoma, renal cell, hepatocellular, or head and neck squamous cell carcinoma were enrolled in the trial. Before TCR sequencing, CD4+ T cells and CD8+ T cells from peripheral blood were sorted into separate populations.

Points on this clone: Its antigen is currently not known. Base qualities are not recorded, but no much larger clone differs from it by a single base.

The chain is encoded by TRBV18 joined to TRBJ1-1, with 7 bases matching TRBD1. The TCR sequence derives from an adult with an advanced solid tumor such as melanoma, head and neck, liver or kidney cancer. Sequenced material: CD4+ or CD8+ T cells sorted from blood, taken in a trial of the OX40 agonist ivuxolimab. The CDR3 amino acid sequence is: CASSPTGDTEAFF. The bases are TGTGCCAGCTCACCTACAGGGGACACTGAAGCTTTCTTT.